The source of this T cell receptor (beta chain) is a study of blood T cell repertoires in COVID-19. Study as a whole: Samples taken during acute and convalescent COVID-19 were collected in the United States, Italy and Spain. T cells, B-cell-depleted T cells, or PBMCs provided the cDNA or gDNA that served as material.

V was pared by 4 bases and J by 6 bases, with 12 bases between. This CDR3 region has 14 residues. The germline CDR1 and CDR2 sequences are MNHEY and SMNVEV (reference sequence). Those who participated ranged in age from roughly 18 to 89 years and resided in about two dozen US areas. In the authors' workflow: Reference gene primer amplification gave nucleated cell count estimates. Using immunoSEQ multiplex PCR, the repertoire was profiled, and TCRdb retains in-frame clones only, with some absent. The D gene and trimming were derived from the DNA, and the V and J assignments and clone size from that table. The sample carries roughly 76,000 clones, around 89% recorded once.

This TCR was sampled from a woman between 50 and 59 years old with acute COVID-19. The rearrangement joins TRBV27 to TRBJ2-2; perhaps TRBD2 as D (5 bases). Sequenced material: PBMCs or T cells enriched from blood (not recorded which). This chain's CDR3 is CASSSPGVAGELFF. The CDR3 nucleotides are TGTGCCAGCAGTTCGCCCGGGGTGGCCGGGGAGCTGTTTTTT.